Presented here are 9 T cell receptor beta chains from one specimen sequenced in a study of shared clonotypes between healthy human individuals. The table came from immunoSEQ multiplex PCR; TCRdb's copy has only in-frame clones and leaves some out. This sample has approximately 2.5 million clones, with more than 80% found just once. The material sequenced was naive CD4+ T cells sorted from blood. The subset: CD45RA+ positively selected. These receptors were obtained from a man between 18 and 29 years old in good health.

The V and J genes are TRBV19 and TRBJ2-3; the match to TRBD1 covers 9 bases. Germline V gene sequence: CDR1 LNHDA, CDR2 SQIVND (reference sequence). This CDR3 spans 15 amino acids. V lost 5 bases to trimming and J lost 0 bases; unmatched junction nucleotides: 3. This CDR3 is CASSGGQGSTDTQYF. The DNA of the CDR3 is TGTGCCAGTAGTGGTGGACAGGGGAGCACAGATACGCAGTATTTT.

The J gene is TRBJ2-3, the V gene TRBV5-1; D not certain. Germline loops: CDR1 SGHRS, CDR2 YFSETQ. The CDR3 loop spans 12 amino acids. V lost 0 bases to trimming and J lost 6 bases, with 5 bases between them. As DNA, the CDR3 is TGCGCCAGCAGCTTGGACCCCGATACGCAGTATTTT. Amino acid sequence: CASSLDPDTQYF.

This chain links TRBV7-8 with TRBJ1-3, with TRBD1 identical over 7 bases. With 5 bases clipped from V and 3 bases from J, the junction kept 7 bases outside the gene matches. The CDR3 extends over 15 amino acids. The germline V gene encodes CDR1 SGHVS and CDR2 FQNEAQ. As DNA, the CDR3 is TGTGCCAGCAGCCGTGAAGACAGGGTTGGAAACACCATATATTTT. Protein sequence: CASSREDRVGNTIYF. The complete variable domain, with remaining parts taken from reference TRBV7-8 and TRBJ1-3, reads GAGVSQSPRYKVAKRGQDVALRCDPISGHVSLFWYQQALGQGPEFLTYFQNEAQLDKSGLPSDRFFAERPEGSVSTLKIQRTQQEDSAVYLCASSREDRVGNTIYFGEGSWLTVV.

For the CDR3, the DNA is TGTGCCAGTAGTGTTACCGGGACAGGTCAAGAGACCCAGTACTTC. Translating it yields CASSVTGTGQETQYF. The chain combines TRBV19 with TRBJ2-5, with 8 bases fitting TRBD1. CDR1 is LNHDA and CDR2 is SQIVND in the germline V gene (reference sequence). There are 15 residues in the CDR3. V shed 5 bases and J 2 bases; nucleotides not matched to a gene: 7.

The chain combines TRBV28 with TRBJ1-2; D is uncertain. CDR1 MDHEN and CDR2 SYDVKM come from the germline V gene. The V and J ends lost 6 bases and 1 base respectively, with 6 bases between them. This CDR3 is 12 amino acids long. The CDR3 nucleotides read TGTGCCAGCAGGGACGGTAACTATGGCTACACCTTC. Protein sequence: CASRDGNYGYTF.

This clone was seen only once. The chain employs TRBV30 and TRBJ1-6, with 8 bases that match TRBD1. CDR3 size: 14 residues. The V gene's germline CDR1 is GTSNPN and CDR2 SVGIG (reference sequence). The ends lost 3 bases at V and 6 bases at J; junction bases unmatched: 4. CDR3 loop: CAWRYTGGNSPLHF. The CDR3 DNA sequence: TGTGCCTGGAGGTACACAGGGGGTAATTCACCCCTCCACTTT.

The sample holds one count of this clone. The gene calls are TRBV27 and TRBJ1-5, with a weak D call TRBD1 (6 bases). Germline-derived CDR1 and CDR2 are MNHEY and SMNVEV (reference sequence). Trimming took off 6 bases at V and 3 bases at J, with 12 bases between the two ends. CDR3 length: 14 amino acids. The CDR3 region is CASSSTGNNQPQHF. The CDR3 nucleotides read TGTGCCAGCAGCTCCACAGGGAACAATCAGCCCCAGCATTTT.

The gene calls are TRBV2 and TRBJ2-3, with TRBD2 as a possible D gene (5 bases). The CDR3 is 14 amino acids. Germline V gives CDR1 SNHLY, CDR2 FYNNEI. V lost 8 bases, J lost 1 base, and 13 bases lay in between. The CDR3 DNA sequence: TGTGCCAGCCTCAATGGAGGTGGCACAGATACGCAGTATTTT. Its protein is CASLNGGGTDTQYF.

This clone was counted once. The J gene is TRBJ2-5, the V gene TRBV6-1; D is unresolved. Germline V gene lookup returns CDR1 MNHNS and CDR2 SASEGT. The CDR3 has 14 amino acids. Trimming removed 3 bases at V and 0 bases at J, with 8 bases between. The CDR3 nucleotides read TGTGCCAGCAGTGAGACACTTTACCAAGAGACCCAGTACTTC. This sequence encodes CASSETLYQETQYF.